These T cell receptor beta chains were read from a single sample in a study of blood T cell repertoires in COVID-19. Sequenced by immunoSEQ multiplex PCR; TCRdb stores in-frame clones only, minus some. The profile shows approximately 300,000 clones, about 89% of them singletons. The sample comprised PBMCs or T cells enriched from blood (not recorded which). These receptors were obtained from a young woman who had recovered from COVID-19. Both conserved end residues are part of each CDR3. A D gene is named only where the DNA matches it firmly. Clone sizes are given selectively: once, few, many, or a class where the clone is expanded.

TRBV18	NA	NA	TRBJ1-2	TGTGCCAGCTCACCTTCTCAACCCTTCAGGGGAACGGACTATGGCTACACCTTC	CASSPSQPFRGTDYGYTF
TRBV4-1	NA	NA	TRBJ1-5	TGCGCCAGCAGCCCAGACGAGACCCGGAGGGGTCAGCCCCAGCATTTT	CASSPDETRRGQPQHF
TRBV27	NA	NA	TRBJ2-7	TGTGCCAGCAGTTTGGGCAGGGGTTACGAGCAGTACTTC	CASSLGRGYEQYF
TRBV13	NA	NA	TRBJ2-1	TGTGCCAGCAGCGGCCTGGGGGGGCCATCCTACAATGAGCAGTTCTTC	CASSGLGGPSYNEQFF
TRBV6-2/TRBV6-3	NA	TRBD1	TRBJ2-2	TGTGCCAGCAGTTCCCACCGAGCTCAGGGGGCCGGGAACACCGGGGAGCTGTTTTTT	CASSSHRAQGAGNTGELFF
TRBV19	NA	TRBD2	TRBJ2-1	TGTGCCAGTAGAACTAGCGGGGGCTACTCTGAGCAGTTCTTC	CASRTSGGYSEQFF
TRBV5-4	NA	TRBD1	TRBJ1-2	TGTGCCAGCAGCTACCGGGACAGGGGAAGCTATGGCTACACCTTC	CASSYRDRGSYGYTF
TRBV21-1	NA	NA	TRBJ1-5	TGTGCCAGCAGCAATCAGGGAGGGAGCAATCAGCCCCAGCATTTT	CASSNQGGSNQPQHF
TRBV6-1	NA	TRBD2	TRBJ2-1	TGTGCCAGCAGTGAAGCGGGAGGGTCCCACAATGAGCAGTTCTTC	CASSEAGGSHNEQFF
TRBV12-5	NA	NA	TRBJ2-5	TGTGCTAGTGGTTTGGAAGGCGGGGAGGCAGAGACCCAGTACTTC	CASGLEGGEAETQYF
TRBV5-1	NA	TRBD1	TRBJ2-5	TGCGCCAGCAGCCAGGGGGTATCCCGAGAGACCCAGTACTTC	CASSQGVSRETQYF
TRBV9	once	TRBD2	TRBJ2-7	TGTGCCAGCAGCGTCGGACTAGCGGGGGCCTACGAGCAGTACTTC	CASSVGLAGAYEQYF
TRBV10-2	once	TRBD1	TRBJ1-1	TGCGCCAGCAGTGAAGGGCAGGGGGCGTGGGCTGAAGCTTTCTTT	CASSEGQGAWAEAFF
TRBV5-4	NA	TRBD2	TRBJ2-6	TGTGCCCGCAGCAGTCCCGGGACTAGCGGGGGGCGGGGGGCCAACGTCCTGACTTTC	CARSSPGTSGGRGANVLTF
TRBV11-3	NA	NA	TRBJ2-5	TGTGCCAGCAGCCCAGGGGGCGCGGGGGGGCAGGAGACCCAGTACTTC	CASSPGGAGGQETQYF
TRBV6-4	NA	TRBD2	TRBJ2-3	TGTGCCAGCAGTGGACTAGCGGGAGGTCGAGATACGCAGTATTTT	CASSGLAGGRDTQYF
TRBV30	NA	NA	TRBJ2-1	TGTGCCTGGAGTTCTACGAACTACAATGAGCAGTTCTTC	CAWSSTNYNEQFF
TRBV5-1	once	NA	TRBJ2-5	TGCGCCAGCAGCTTGGCCGGCTTGCGGGTGGGGACCCAGTACTTC	CASSLAGLRVGTQYF
TRBV30	NA	TRBD1	TRBJ1-5	TGTGCCTGGGGGACAGGGAGACAGCCCCAGCATTTT	CAWGTGRQPQHF
TRBV5-4	NA	TRBD1	TRBJ1-4	TGTGCCAGCAGCTTGGCTGAACAGGGGACTAATGAAAAACTGTTTTTT	CASSLAEQGTNEKLFF
TRBV28	few	TRBD2	TRBJ2-7	TGTGCCAGCTACCCCGTGGGGGAGGGCCGAGAGCAGTACTTC	CASYPVGEGREQYF
TRBV6-2/TRBV6-3	NA	NA	TRBJ1-5	TGTGCCAGCAGTTACTCAACTGACAATCAGCCCCAGCATTTT	CASSYSTDNQPQHF
TRBV6-5	NA	NA	TRBJ2-5	TGTGCCAGCAGTAACGGTAACCAAGAGACCCAGTACTTC	CASSNGNQETQYF
TRBV6-2/TRBV6-3	NA	NA	TRBJ2-2	TGTGCCAGCAGTTACGCTGGGTCAGCTTGGAGTTTGGGGGAGCTGTTTTTT	CASSYAGSAWSLGELFF
TRBV5-1	NA	NA	TRBJ2-7	TGCGCCAGCAGCTGGGAGGTAAGCGGCAACTACGAGCAGTACTTC	CASSWEVSGNYEQYF
TRBV12-3/TRBV12-4	NA	NA	TRBJ1-5	TGTGCCAGCAGTTTAGCTTATGATCAGCCCCAGCATTTT	CASSLAYDQPQHF
TRBV5-4	NA	TRBD2	TRBJ2-7	TGTGCCAGCAGCTTGTTCGGAGGAGATCTAGCGGGAGCATTCCCCTACGAGCAGTACTTC	CASSLFGGDLAGAFPYEQYF
TRBV10-3	NA	NA	TRBJ1-2	TGTGCCACCGTTGGACATACGGGAGCTAACTATGGCTACACCTTC	CATVGHTGANYGYTF
TRBV30	NA	TRBD1	TRBJ2-7	TGTGCCTGGAGTACTATCCGGGACAGGGGGCTGGAGCAGTACTTC	CAWSTIRDRGLEQYF
TRBV27	NA	TRBD1	TRBJ2-6	TGTGCCAGCAGTCGTCAGGGGGCGGGGGCCAACGTCCTGACTTTC	CASSRQGAGANVLTF
TRBV2	NA	TRBD1	TRBJ1-5	TGTGCCAGCAGTGCCGGGACAGGGCGCAATCAGCCCCAGCATTTT	CASSAGTGRNQPQHF
TRBV11-3	NA	NA	TRBJ1-1	TGTGCCAGCAGCTTGACAGGTCTGGGGGCTGAAGCTTTCTTT	CASSLTGLGAEAFF
TRBV6-2/TRBV6-3	few	NA	TRBJ1-1	TGTGCCAGCAGTTATGGGGGGAGAACTGAAGCTTTCTTT	CASSYGGRTEAFF
TRBV4-1	few	NA	TRBJ2-3	TGCGCCAGCAGCCATGGGACTTCGCAGTATTTT	CASSHGTSQYF
TRBV27	NA	NA	TRBJ2-7	TGTGCCAGCAGGACAACAGGAGGGGACGAGCAGTACTTC	CASRTTGGDEQYF
TRBV2	few	NA	TRBJ1-5	TGTGCCAGCAGCCCGATTGTTGAGGCTAATCAGCCCCAGCATTTT	CASSPIVEANQPQHF
TRBV2	NA	NA	TRBJ2-1	TGTGCCGGCAGTGGAGACTCCTACAATGAGCAGTTCTTC	CAGSGDSYNEQFF
TRBV2	NA	TRBD1	TRBJ2-1	TGTGCCAGCAACCTTAGAAACGAGGGGGCCTCGCAATCACTTTACAATGAGCAGTTCTTC	CASNLRNEGASQSLYNEQFF
TRBV14	NA	NA	TRBJ1-1	TGTGCCAGCAGTCCGACGGGGATGCCTGAAGCTTTCTTT	CASSPTGMPEAFF
TRBV27	NA	TRBD1	TRBJ2-7	TGTGCCAGCAGTTTATCGAGGACAGGGTACTACGAGCAGTACTTC	CASSLSRTGYYEQYF
TRBV19	NA	NA	TRBJ1-2	TGTGCCAGTAGTGACCCGGGTCGCGACAGGGGCTACACCTTC	CASSDPGRDRGYTF
TRBV7-8	NA	TRBD2	TRBJ2-3	TGTGCCAGCAGCTTGGGTAGCGGGAGAATGTCAGATACGCAGTATTTT	CASSLGSGRMSDTQYF
TRBV5-5	NA	TRBD1	TRBJ1-2	TGTGCCAGCAGCCGTTCAGGGGGCGGTGAGGGCTATGGCTACACCTTC	CASSRSGGGEGYGYTF
TRBV19	NA	TRBD1	TRBJ1-4	TGTGCCAGTAGATCCCAAGGGGGCTCCCATGAAAAACTGTTTTTT	CASRSQGGSHEKLFF
TRBV12-3/TRBV12-4	few	NA	TRBJ1-6	TGTGCCAGCAGTTTGACAGATAATTCACCCCTCCACTTT	CASSLTDNSPLHF
TRBV19	few	TRBD2	TRBJ2-6	TGTGCCAGTAGTATTGGTATAGCGGGAGTAGGTGGGGCCAACGTCCTGACTTTC	CASSIGIAGVGGANVLTF
TRBV19	once	NA	TRBJ2-4	TGTGCCAGTAGTTTACGACGCGCGAGGGTAGAAAACATTCAGTACTTC	CASSLRRARVENIQYF
TRBV3-1/TRBV3-2	few	TRBD2	TRBJ2-7	TGTGCCAGCAGCCGCAAGGGGGCTAGCGGGAGTGGAGGCTACGAGCAGTACTTC	CASSRKGASGSGGYEQYF
TRBV29-1	NA	TRBD2	TRBJ2-3	TGCAGCGTTGAAGGGGGAGGGAGGAGCGTATTGGATACGCAGTATTTT	CSVEGGGRSVLDTQYF
TRBV6-2/TRBV6-3	once	NA	TRBJ1-2	TGTGCCAGCAGTTACGGGAGCCTTAACTATGGCTACACCTTC	CASSYGSLNYGYTF
TRBV4-2	NA	TRBD2	TRBJ2-1	TGTGCCAGCAGCCAGGGTATTGGGGCGGGAGAAGGGCCTGAGCAGTTCTTC	CASSQGIGAGEGPEQFF
TRBV28	NA	TRBD1	TRBJ1-2	TGTGCCAGCAGTCCGGGGACAGGGTATGGCTACACCTTC	CASSPGTGYGYTF
TRBV18	once	NA	TRBJ2-1	TGTGCCAGCTCAAAAAGCGGGAATGAGCAGTTCTTC	CASSKSGNEQFF
TRBV6-4	NA	TRBD1	TRBJ2-3	TGTGCCAGCAGTGAACAGGGGGAGACAGATACGCAGTATTTT	CASSEQGETDTQYF
TRBV7-3	NA	NA	TRBJ2-1	TGTGCCAGCAGCTTACGCGGCGGGATCGACAATGAGCAGTTCTTC	CASSLRGGIDNEQFF